The 18 T cell receptor beta chains in this list originate from one sample, sequenced in a study of shared clonotypes between healthy human individuals. Sequencing used immunoSEQ multiplex PCR; TCRdb keeps in-frame clones, though not all of them. The sample has around 1.6 million clones, 95% to 99% seen once. The source material was naive CD4+ T cells sorted from blood. As to subset: CD45RA+ positively selected. Receptors were obtained from a man aged 25-45 years in good health.

The rearrangement uses TRBV2 and TRBJ2-4; D is uncertain. Germline loops: CDR1 SNHLY, CDR2 FYNNEI. This CDR3 region has 14 residues. Trimming cost V 7 bases and J 1 base, with 11 bases left between them. DNA for the CDR3: TGTGCCAGCACATCGGGCCTGGCCAAAAACATTCAGTACTTC. This sequence encodes CASTSGLAKNIQYF.

Here the CDR3 DNA reads TGTGCCAGCAGTTTACCGGGGACAGGGGGCTCGGAGCATGGCTACACCTTC. Translating it yields CASSLPGTGGSEHGYTF. The rearrangement joins TRBV28 to TRBJ1-2, with 12 bases lining up with TRBD1. Germline V gene sequence: CDR1 MDHEN, CDR2 SYDVKM. CDR3 size: 17 residues. Losses at the gene ends were 2 bases for V and 6 bases for J; bases not matched to a gene: 10.

This chain uses TRBV5-4 with TRBJ2-5, with D perhaps matching TRBD1 (6 bases). V lost 0 bases and J 5 bases, leaving 14 bases between the germline ends. Germline-derived CDR1 and CDR2 are SGHNT and YYREEE (reference sequence). CDR3 size: 15 residues. The CDR3 bases are TGTGCCAGCAGCTTGGCCAGCAGGGGTCGGGAGACCCAGTACTTC. It yields the protein CASSLASRGRETQYF.

The V call is TRBV29-1, the J call TRBJ2-5; 10 bases map to TRBD1. Germline V gene data show CDR1 as SQVTM and CDR2 as ANQGSEA. Trimming cost V 6 bases and J 5 bases; bases outside gene matches: 3. This CDR3 is 12 amino acids long. CDR3 amino acids: CSVTGGAETQYF. DNA for the CDR3: TGCAGCGTGACAGGGGGCGCGGAGACCCAGTACTTC.

This clone was detected once. The genes are TRBV7-8 and TRBJ1-3; D call uncertain. The CDR3 spans 14 residues. Germline values: CDR1 SGHVS, CDR2 FQNEAQ. V lost 6 bases and J 0 bases, leaving 9 bases between the germline ends. The CDR3 nucleotides are TGTGCCAGCAGTCAAGTGGGCTCTGGAAACACCATATATTTT. Residues: CASSQVGSGNTIYF. The variable domain in full, completed from reference TRBV7-8 and TRBJ1-3, reads GAGVSQSPRYKVAKRGQDVALRCDPISGHVSLFWYQQALGQGPEFLTYFQNEAQLDKSGLPSDRFFAERPEGSVSTLKIQRTQQEDSAVYLCASSQVGSGNTIYFGEGSWLTVV.

This clone was detected only once. CDR3 sequence: CASSLMATQTYGYTF. DNA of the CDR3: TGTGCCAGCAGCTTAATGGCCACTCAGACGTATGGCTACACCTTC. The chain uses TRBV7-9 and TRBJ1-2; D not resolved. Germline CDR1 SEHNR, CDR2 FQNEAQ (reference sequence). The CDR3 has 15 amino acids. V was trimmed by 2 bases and J by 5 bases, leaving 15 bases between them.

With regard to this clone: Other DNA sequences from this sample encode an identical CDR3 as well. The rearrangement links TRBV5-1 to TRBJ2-5; a possible D gene is TRBD1 (6 bases). The V gene's germline CDR1 is SGHRS and CDR2 YFSETQ. CDR3 length: 14 residues. With 0 bases removed from V and 0 bases from J, the gap between germline ends came to 6 bases. The CDR3 protein is CASSLEGDQETQYF. CDR3 nucleotide sequence: TGCGCCAGCAGCTTGGAGGGGGACCAAGAGACCCAGTACTTC.

The chain has TRBV6-5 and TRBJ2-2; 8 positions match TRBD1. CDR1 is MNHEY and CDR2 is SVGAGI in the germline V gene. Trimming cost V 0 bases and J 7 bases; bases outside gene matches: 4. The CDR3 has 15 residues. The CDR3 here is CASSYSRGLGGELFF. The CDR3 coding sequence is TGTGCCAGCAGTTACTCCAGGGGGCTGGGCGGGGAGCTGTTTTTT.

This clone has just one count. The rearrangement joins TRBV2 to TRBJ2-2; perhaps TRBD1 as D (7 bases). Germline lookup yields CDR1 SNHLY and CDR2 FYNNEI. The CDR3 totals 13 residues. V lost 6 bases and J 6 bases, leaving 11 bases between the germline ends. The chain's CDR3 is CASRVRGAGELFF. CDR3 coding DNA: TGTGCCAGCAGAGTCAGGGGGGCCGGGGAGCTGTTTTTT.

This chain connects TRBV5-4 to TRBJ2-2; perhaps TRBD2 as D (5 bases). CDR3 size: 15 residues. The V end lost 3 bases, the J end lost 4 bases, and 13 bases lay between the germline ends. The V gene's germline CDR1 is SGHNT and CDR2 YYREEE (reference sequence). CDR3 sequence reads: CASSSVGVVTGELFF. In DNA, the CDR3 is TGTGCCAGCAGCTCGGTCGGGGTCGTCACCGGGGAGCTGTTTTTT.

The gene calls are TRBV9 and TRBJ1-2, with D possibly TRBD1 on 5 matching bases. The V end was cut by 6 bases, the J end by 3 bases, with 24 bases between. The CDR3 contains 17 residues. Germline CDR1 and CDR2: SGDLS and YYNGEE. The CDR3: CASTPIEGPMADYGYTF. CDR3 DNA sequence: TGTGCCAGCACCCCCATTGAGGGGCCGATGGCCGACTATGGCTACACCTTC.

The chain employs TRBV18 and TRBJ2-7; TRBD2 might be the D (6 bases). V was shortened by 5 bases and J by 6 bases, with 11 bases between the two germline ends. The CDR3 contains 12 residues. Germline V lookup: CDR1 KGHSH, CDR2 LQKENI. DNA for the CDR3: TGTGCCAGCTCAGCCCGGGAGTTCGAGCAGTACTTC. It translates to CASSAREFEQYF.

This chain joins TRBV15 and TRBJ2-7; 11 bases agree with TRBD2. This CDR3 spans 17 amino acids. Germline V gene lookup returns CDR1 LNHNV and CDR2 YYDKDF (reference sequence). Losses at the gene ends were 1 base for V and 3 bases for J; bases not matched to a gene: 8. CDR3 sequence reads: CATSRGELAGVDYEQYF. The CDR3 DNA reads TGTGCCACCAGCAGAGGCGAACTAGCGGGAGTTGACTACGAGCAGTACTTC.

The chain joins TRBV2 to TRBJ1-1, with D unresolved. The V end lost 8 bases, the J end lost 2 bases, and 6 bases lay between the germline ends. CDR1 SNHLY and CDR2 FYNNEI come from the germline V gene. The CDR3 loop spans 11 amino acids. CDR3 DNA: TGTGCCAGCGACACTAACACTGAAGCTTTCTTT. Encoded protein: CASDTNTEAFF. Full variable domain (remainder filled in from reference TRBV2 and TRBJ1-1): EPEVTQTPSHQVTQMGQEVILRCVPISNHLYFYWYRQILGQKVEFLVSFYNNEISEKSEIFDDQFSVERPDGSNFTLKIRSTKLEDSAMYFCASDTNTEAFFGQGTRLTVV.

The chain recombines TRBV11-2 with TRBJ2-7; TRBD1 matches at 9 bases. Trimming removed 1 base from V and 5 bases from J; junction bases left unmatched: 6. The CDR3 length is 15 residues. Per the germline V gene, CDR1 is SGHAT and CDR2 is FQNNGV. Written as DNA, the CDR3 is TGTGCCAGCAGCTTAGTCAGGACAGGGGCTAACGAGCAGTACTTC. Protein product: CASSLVRTGANEQYF.

This clone was seen just once. This sequence joins TRBV7-2 and TRBJ2-1; 8 bases align to TRBD1. This CDR3 region has 16 residues. J lost 3 bases, V lost 4 bases, and 8 bases had no gene match. Per the germline V gene, CDR1 is SGHTA and CDR2 is FQGNSA. The CDR3 nucleotides read TGTGCCAGCAGCTCCCGGACAGGGCGCAACTACAATGAGCAGTTCTTC. Translated: CASSSRTGRNYNEQFF.

The chain links TRBV5-1 to TRBJ2-2, with D possibly TRBD2 on 6 matching bases. Germline V lookup: CDR1 SGHRS, CDR2 YFSETQ. CDR3 length: 15 amino acids. V was trimmed by 0 bases and J by 4 bases, leaving 10 bases between them. The CDR3 region has the DNA TGCGCCAGCAGCTTGGCTAGGCGGGGCACCGGGGAGCTGTTTTTT. Amino acid sequence: CASSLARRGTGELFF.

This sequence joins TRBV6-5 and TRBJ2-7; weak D call: TRBD2 (5 bases). The CDR3 covers 12 residues. V lost 6 bases to trimming and J lost 4 bases, with 10 bases between them. Looked up from germline, CDR1 is MNHEY and CDR2 is SVGAGI. CDR3 sequence (DNA): TGTGCCAGCAGGGACTCCCCGTACGAGCAGTACTTC. This sequence encodes CASRDSPYEQYF.